This TCR beta chain was sequenced in a study of OX40 agonist ivuxolimab in advanced cancers. Study overall: Ivuxolimab was delivered to patients intravenously every 2 weeks at doses spanning 0.01 to 10 mg/kg.

Profiling relied on immunoSEQ multiplex PCR, and the TCRdb table lists in-frame clones only, not all of them. The table has fewer than 75,000 clones, approximately 90% seen once. Trimming shortened V by 6 bases and J by 0 bases, and 12 bases separated the two germline ends. Germline CDR1 MNHNY, CDR2 SVGAGI (reference sequence). There are 14 residues in the CDR3. The sequence came from an adult with an advanced solid tumor such as melanoma, head and neck, liver or kidney cancer. The material sequenced was CD4+ or CD8+ T cells sorted from blood, taken in a trial of the OX40 agonist ivuxolimab. The chain recombines TRBV6-6 with TRBJ2-7, with D perhaps being TRBD1 or TRBD2 (5 bases each). The CDR3 protein is CASRPGRSSYEQYF. In nucleotides, the CDR3 is TGTGCCAGCAGGCCGGGACGGAGCTCCTACGAGCAGTACTTC.